This T cell receptor beta chain was profiled in a study of T cell repertoires in cytomegalovirus infection. The overall study: CMV epitopes used comprised recently identified HLA-C-restricted ones and well-studied HLA-B-restricted ones. From public TCR beta signatures came an indication of both CMV infection and matching HLA type.

Using its own MiXCR run on the reads, TCRdb lists one record per CDR3 protein. The table shows over 250,000 distinct CDR3 sequences, with 20% to 25% occurring only once. Trimming pared 0 bases from V and 5 bases from J, leaving 8 bases between. Germline CDR1 reads MNHEY; CDR2 reads SMNVEV (reference sequence). This CDR3 has 13 amino acids. General study findings and limits: Public TCR beta family frequency separated CMV-and-HLA carriers, including in an independent cohort. Predominance within the ex vivo response was attributable to HLA-C-restricted CMV-specific TCR beta clonotypes.

With regard to this clonotype: The antigen remains undetermined.

This receptor was taken from a human donor in good health (CMV status not recorded). Some clones in this sample may be carry-over from other donors' samples. The chain couples TRBV27 to TRBJ2-7; D is ambiguous. The sequencing used cultured PBMCs, collected from culture after CMV antigen stimulation. This CDR3 is CASSLSRTNEQYV. CDR3 nucleotide sequence: TGTGCCAGCAGTTTATCCCGTACCAACGAGCAGTACGTC.